The entry below describes one T cell receptor beta chain. Its antigen is not yet known. Base qualities are not provided; no much larger clone lies one nucleotide away. The source of the sample is a study of CD8+ T cells in alopecia areata (dated by TCRdb to between 2017 and 2018). Study-level background: Treated patients were enrolled in an open-label pilot trial of oral tofacitinib, 5 to 10 mg twice daily, for moderate-to-severe alopecia areata. Human TCRbeta sequencing covered scalp tissue and sorted CD4+ and CD8+ peripheral blood T cells from patchy and totalis/universalis alopecia areata patients and healthy controls. Biopsies were taken from tofacitinib-treated patients at baseline and again at 4 and 24 weeks into treatment, and several of those patients also had a later scalp biopsy. Amplification of TCRbeta CDR3 regions was done by immunoSEQ multiplex PCR using 35 Vbeta forward primers and 13 Jbeta reverse primers. RNA was extracted with the PAXgene miRNA kit for fixed scalp, the miRNeasy kit for PBMCs, and the RNeasy kit for mouse skin. Clonality in the scalp was compared among normal scalp (n=4), patchy alopecia areata scalp (n=8), and alopecia totalis/universalis scalp (n=8). To study T cell clonal expansion in alopecia areata, the researchers applied high-throughput TCRbeta sequencing to both the C3H/HeJ mouse model and human patients. Patients received tofacitinib for 6 to 18 months and were then followed off drug for 6 months to check for delayed response and recurrence. General conclusions and limits of the study: Unlike mouse skin, which is dominated by gammadelta T cells, normal human skin has resident alphabeta T cells that are also sequenced, and this complicates analysis of the scalp TCR repertoire. Compared with normal scalp, lesional scalp, particularly in alopecia totalis/universalis, had higher clonality and more expanded CD8+ clones, which suggests antigenic drive. Compared with mice, TCR sequences shared between patients were less clear, possibly partly because of HLA diversity across the patient population.

Peripheral blood and lesional scalp punch biopsies were obtained from patients with alopecia areata. PBMCs were separated by density centrifugation and stained for CD3, CD4 and CD8, after which CD4+ and CD8+ T cells were sorted on a FACSAria. The protocol used for the library was the immunoSEQ multiplex PCR assay. RNA was extracted from all samples and reverse transcribed into cDNA as template for TCR sequencing. SuperScript III was used for first-strand cDNA synthesis, primed with a 2:1 mix of oligo-dT and random hexamers. Amplification bias was assessed with a synthetic immune receptor repertoire, and residual bias was removed computationally. Regarding the original processing steps: After raw reads were preprocessed to remove errors, the CDR3 was defined following IMGT conventions as running from the conserved cysteine to phenylalanine. Clonality was calculated as 1 minus Shannon entropy normalized by log2 of the number of productive unique TCRs. Whether each scalp clone was CD4 or CD8 was inferred by checking scalp TCRbeta sequences against the CD4 and CD8 repertoires from sorted blood. The clones in this table, taken by TCRdb from immuneACCESS, are in-frame only. Not every clone is retained; where verified, under half of the shortfall comes from an unresolved V gene, and the cause of the rest is unknown. The V and J calls and clone size were taken over from that table, and D and trimming were inferred from the DNA. This sample has more than 95,000 clones in its table, and roughly two fifths of those were observed once. Around 1.5% of the sample goes to the ten largest clones.

The source material was CD4+ T cells sorted from blood. The receptor comes from a human donor with alopecia areata.

The CDR3 is CASSLNRDRRYF. The bases are TGTGCCAGCAGCCTCAACCGGGACAGGAGGTACTTC. This sequence uses TRBV4-2 and TRBJ2-4, with 8 central nucleotides matching TRBD1. Trimming accounts for 4 bases at V and 15 bases at J, while the number of junction bases matched to no gene is 8. The germline V gene gives CDR1 as LGHNA and CDR2 as YNFKEQ. Taken from cysteine to phenylalanine, the CDR3 has 12 residues. The entry retains the CDR3 DNA only, 36 bases that are in frame from base 1.